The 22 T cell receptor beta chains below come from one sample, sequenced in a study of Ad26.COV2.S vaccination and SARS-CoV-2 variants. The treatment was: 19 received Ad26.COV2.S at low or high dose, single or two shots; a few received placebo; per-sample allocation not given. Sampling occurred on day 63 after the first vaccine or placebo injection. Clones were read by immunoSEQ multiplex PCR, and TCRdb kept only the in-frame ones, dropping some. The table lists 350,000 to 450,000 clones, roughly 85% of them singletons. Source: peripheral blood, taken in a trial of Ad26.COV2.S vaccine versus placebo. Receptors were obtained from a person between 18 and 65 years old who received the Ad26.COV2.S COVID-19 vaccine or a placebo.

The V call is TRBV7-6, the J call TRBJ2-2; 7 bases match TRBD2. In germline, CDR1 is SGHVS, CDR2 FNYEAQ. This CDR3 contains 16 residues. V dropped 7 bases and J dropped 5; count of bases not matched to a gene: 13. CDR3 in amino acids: CASTTGGVSRTGELFF. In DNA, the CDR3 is TGTGCCAGCACCACGGGGGGAGTATCCCGAACCGGGGAGCTGTTTTTT.

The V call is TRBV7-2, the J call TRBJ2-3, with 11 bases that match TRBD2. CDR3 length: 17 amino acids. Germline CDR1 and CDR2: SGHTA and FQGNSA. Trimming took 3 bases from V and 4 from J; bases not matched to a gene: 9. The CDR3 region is CASSFLVAGGRSDTQYF. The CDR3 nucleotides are TGTGCCAGCAGCTTCCTCGTAGCGGGGGGGCGGTCAGATACGCAGTATTTT.

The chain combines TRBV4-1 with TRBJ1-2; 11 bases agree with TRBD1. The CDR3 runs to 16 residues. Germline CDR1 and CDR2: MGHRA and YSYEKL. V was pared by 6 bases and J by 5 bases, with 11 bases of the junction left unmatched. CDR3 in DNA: TGCGCCAGCAGTCCCGGGACAGGGGGTAGGTTTTATGGCTACACCTTC. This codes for CASSPGTGGRFYGYTF.

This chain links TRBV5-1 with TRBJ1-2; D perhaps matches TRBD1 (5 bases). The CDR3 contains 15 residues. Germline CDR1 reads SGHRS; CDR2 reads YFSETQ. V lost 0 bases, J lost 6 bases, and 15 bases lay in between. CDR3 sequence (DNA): TGCGCCAGCAGCTTGGATCCAGGGTATATTGATGGCTACACCTTC. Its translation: CASSLDPGYIDGYTF.

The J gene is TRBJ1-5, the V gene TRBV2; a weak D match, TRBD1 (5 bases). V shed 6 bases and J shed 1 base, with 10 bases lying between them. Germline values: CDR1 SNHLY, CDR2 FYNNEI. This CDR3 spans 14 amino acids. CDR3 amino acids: CASRKKGSNQPQHF. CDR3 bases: TGTGCCAGCAGGAAAAAGGGGAGCAATCAGCCCCAGCATTTT.

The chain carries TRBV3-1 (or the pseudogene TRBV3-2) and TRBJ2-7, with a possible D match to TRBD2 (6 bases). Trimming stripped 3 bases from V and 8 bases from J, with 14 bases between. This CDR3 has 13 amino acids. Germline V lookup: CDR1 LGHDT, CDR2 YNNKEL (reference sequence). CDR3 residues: CASSQGLSVKQYF. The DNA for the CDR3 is TGTGCCAGCAGCCAGGGACTTAGTGTTAAGCAGTACTTC.

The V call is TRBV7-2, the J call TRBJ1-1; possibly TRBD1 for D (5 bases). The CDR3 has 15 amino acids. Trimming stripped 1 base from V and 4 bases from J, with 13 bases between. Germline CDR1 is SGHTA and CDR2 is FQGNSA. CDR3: CASSLVFGQLTEAFF. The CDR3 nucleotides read TGTGCCAGCAGCTTAGTGTTCGGACAACTCACTGAAGCTTTCTTT.

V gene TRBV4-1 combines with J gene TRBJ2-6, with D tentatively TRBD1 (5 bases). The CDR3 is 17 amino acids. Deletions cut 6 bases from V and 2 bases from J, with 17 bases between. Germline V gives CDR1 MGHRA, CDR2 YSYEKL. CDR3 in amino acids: CASSWGRVIPGANVLTF. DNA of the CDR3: TGCGCCAGCAGTTGGGGCAGGGTCATCCCTGGGGCCAACGTCCTGACTTTC.

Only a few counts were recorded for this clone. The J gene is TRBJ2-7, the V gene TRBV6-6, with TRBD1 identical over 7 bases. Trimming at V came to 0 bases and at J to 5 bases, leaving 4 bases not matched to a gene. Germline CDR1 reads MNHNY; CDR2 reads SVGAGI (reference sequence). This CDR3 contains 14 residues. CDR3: CASSYSGTVNEQYF. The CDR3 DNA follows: TGTGCCAGCAGTTACTCAGGGACAGTAAACGAGCAGTACTTC.

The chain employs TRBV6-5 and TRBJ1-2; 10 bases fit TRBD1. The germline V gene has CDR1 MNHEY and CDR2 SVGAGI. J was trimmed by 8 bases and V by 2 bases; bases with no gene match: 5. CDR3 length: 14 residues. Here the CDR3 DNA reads TGTGCCAGCAGTTACGGCGGACAGGGGGTGGGCTACACCTTC. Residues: CASSYGGQGVGYTF.

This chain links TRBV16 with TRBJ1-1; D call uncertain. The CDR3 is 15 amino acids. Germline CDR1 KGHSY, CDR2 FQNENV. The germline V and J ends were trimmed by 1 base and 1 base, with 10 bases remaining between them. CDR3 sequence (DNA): TGTGCCAGCAGCCAATTCAGGTGGCGGAACACTGAAGCTTTCTTT. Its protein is CASSQFRWRNTEAFF. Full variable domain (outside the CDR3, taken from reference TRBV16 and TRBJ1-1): GEEVAQTPKHLVRGEGQKAKLYCAPIKGHSYVFWYQQVLKNEFKFLISFQNENVFDETGMPKERFSAKCLPNSPCSLEIQATKLEDSAVYFCASSQFRWRNTEAFFGQGTRLTVV.

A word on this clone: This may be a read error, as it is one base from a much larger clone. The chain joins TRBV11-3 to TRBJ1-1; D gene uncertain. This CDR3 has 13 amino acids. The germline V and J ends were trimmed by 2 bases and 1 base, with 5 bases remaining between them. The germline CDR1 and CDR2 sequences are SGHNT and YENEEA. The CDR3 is CASSLQENTEAFF. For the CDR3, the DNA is TGTGCCAGCAGCTTACAAGAGAACACTGAAGCTTTCTTT.

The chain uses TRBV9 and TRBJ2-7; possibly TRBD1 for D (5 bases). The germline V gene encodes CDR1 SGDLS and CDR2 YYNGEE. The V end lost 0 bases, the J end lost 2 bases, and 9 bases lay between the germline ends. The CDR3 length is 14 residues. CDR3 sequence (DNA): TGTGCCAGCAGCGTAGCCTCCAGGGCCTACGAGCAGTACTTC. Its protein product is CASSVASRAYEQYF. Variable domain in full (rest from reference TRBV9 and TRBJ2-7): DSGVTQTPKHLITATGQRVTLRCSPRSGDLSVYWYQQSLDQGLQFLIQYYNGEERAKGNILERFSAQQFPDLHSELNLSSLELGDSALYFCASSVASRAYEQYFGPGTRLTVT.

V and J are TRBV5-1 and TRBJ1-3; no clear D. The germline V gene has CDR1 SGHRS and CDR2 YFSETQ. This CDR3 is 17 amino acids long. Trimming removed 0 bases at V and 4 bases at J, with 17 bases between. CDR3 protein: CASSLASPAHSGNTIYF. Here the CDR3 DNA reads TGCGCCAGCAGCTTGGCTTCGCCAGCACATTCCGGAAACACCATATATTTT. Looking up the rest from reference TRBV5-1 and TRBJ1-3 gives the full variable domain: KAGVTQTPRYLIKTRGQQVTLSCSPISGHRSVSWYQQTPGQGLQFLFEYFSETQRNKGNFPGRFSGRQFSNSRSEMNVSTLELGDSALYLCASSLASPAHSGNTIYFGEGSWLTVV.

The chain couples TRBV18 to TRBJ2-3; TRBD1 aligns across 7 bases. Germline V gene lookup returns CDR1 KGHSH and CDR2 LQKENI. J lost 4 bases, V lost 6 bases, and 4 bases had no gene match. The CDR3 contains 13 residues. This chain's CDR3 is CASSRTGPDTQYF. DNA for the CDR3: TGTGCCAGCTCGCGGACAGGACCAGATACGCAGTATTTT.

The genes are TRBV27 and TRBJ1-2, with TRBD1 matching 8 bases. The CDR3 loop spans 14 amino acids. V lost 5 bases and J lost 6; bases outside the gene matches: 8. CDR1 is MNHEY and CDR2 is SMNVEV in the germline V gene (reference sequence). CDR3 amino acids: CASSPRQGHHGYTF. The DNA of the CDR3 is TGTGCCAGCAGTCCCCGACAGGGGCACCATGGCTACACCTTC.

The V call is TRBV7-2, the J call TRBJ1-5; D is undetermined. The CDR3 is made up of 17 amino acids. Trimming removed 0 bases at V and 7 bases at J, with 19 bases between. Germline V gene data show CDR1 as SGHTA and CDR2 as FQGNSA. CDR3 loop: CASSLASGGYGPQPQHF. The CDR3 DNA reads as TGTGCCAGCAGCTTAGCATCGGGAGGGTATGGTCCCCAGCCCCAGCATTTT. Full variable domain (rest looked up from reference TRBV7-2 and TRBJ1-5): GAGVSQSPSNKVTEKGKDVELRCDPISGHTALYWYRQSLGQGLEFLIYFQGNSAPDKSGLPSDRFSAERTGGSVSTLTIQRTQQEDSAVYLCASSLASGGYGPQPQHFGDGTRLSIL.

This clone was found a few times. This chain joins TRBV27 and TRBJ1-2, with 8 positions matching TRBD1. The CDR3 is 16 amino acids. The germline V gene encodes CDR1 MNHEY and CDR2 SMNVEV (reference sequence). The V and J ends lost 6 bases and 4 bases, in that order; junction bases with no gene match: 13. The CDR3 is CASSTAGGGMGYGYTF. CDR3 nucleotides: TGTGCCAGCAGCACCGCAGGGGGCGGCATGGGCTATGGCTACACCTTC.

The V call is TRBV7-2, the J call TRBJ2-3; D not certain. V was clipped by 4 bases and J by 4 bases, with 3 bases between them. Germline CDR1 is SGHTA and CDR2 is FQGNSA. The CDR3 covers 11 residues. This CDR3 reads CASSYADTQYF. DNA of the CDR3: TGTGCCAGCAGCTATGCAGATACGCAGTATTTT.

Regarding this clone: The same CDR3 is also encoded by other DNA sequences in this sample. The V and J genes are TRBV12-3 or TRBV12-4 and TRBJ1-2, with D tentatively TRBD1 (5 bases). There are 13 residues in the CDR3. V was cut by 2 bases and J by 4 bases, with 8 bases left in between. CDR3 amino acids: CASSLQGVYGYTF. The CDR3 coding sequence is TGTGCCAGCAGTTTACAGGGAGTCTATGGCTACACCTTC.

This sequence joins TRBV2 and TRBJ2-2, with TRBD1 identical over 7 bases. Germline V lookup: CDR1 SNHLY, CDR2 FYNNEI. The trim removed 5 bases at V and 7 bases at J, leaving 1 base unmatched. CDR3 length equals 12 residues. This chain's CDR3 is CASSTGVGELFF. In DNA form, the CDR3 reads TGTGCCAGCAGTACAGGGGTCGGGGAGCTGTTTTTT.

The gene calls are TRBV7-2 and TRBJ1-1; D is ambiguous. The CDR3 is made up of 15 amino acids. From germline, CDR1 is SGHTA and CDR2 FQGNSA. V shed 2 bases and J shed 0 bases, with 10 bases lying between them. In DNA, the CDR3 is TGTGCCAGCAGCTTAAGCCGTAGGTTGAACACTGAAGCTTTCTTT. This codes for CASSLSRRLNTEAFF.